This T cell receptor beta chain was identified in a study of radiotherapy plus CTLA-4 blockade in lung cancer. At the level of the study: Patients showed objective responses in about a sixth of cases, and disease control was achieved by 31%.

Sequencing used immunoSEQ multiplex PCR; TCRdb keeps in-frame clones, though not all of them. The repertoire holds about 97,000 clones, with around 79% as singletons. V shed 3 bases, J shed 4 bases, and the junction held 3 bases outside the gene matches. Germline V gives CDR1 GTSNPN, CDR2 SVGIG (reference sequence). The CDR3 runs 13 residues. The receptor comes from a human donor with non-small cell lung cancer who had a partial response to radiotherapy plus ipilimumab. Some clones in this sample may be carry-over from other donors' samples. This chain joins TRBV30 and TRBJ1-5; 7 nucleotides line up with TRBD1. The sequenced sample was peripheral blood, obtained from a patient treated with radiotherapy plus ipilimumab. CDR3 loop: CAWRGQQNQPQHF. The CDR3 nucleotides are TGTGCCTGGAGGGGACAGCAAAATCAGCCCCAGCATTTT.